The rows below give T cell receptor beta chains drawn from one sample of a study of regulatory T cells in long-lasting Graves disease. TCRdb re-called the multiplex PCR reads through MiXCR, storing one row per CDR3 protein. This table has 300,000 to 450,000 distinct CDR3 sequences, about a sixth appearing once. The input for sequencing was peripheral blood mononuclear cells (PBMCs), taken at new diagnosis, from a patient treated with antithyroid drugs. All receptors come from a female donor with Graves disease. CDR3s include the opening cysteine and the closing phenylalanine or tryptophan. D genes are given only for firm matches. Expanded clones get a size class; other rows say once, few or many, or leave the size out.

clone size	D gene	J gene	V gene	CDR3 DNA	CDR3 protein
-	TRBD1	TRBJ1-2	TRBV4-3	TGCGCCAGCAGCCAGTTGACAGGGGATGGCTACACCTTC	CASSQLTGDGYTF
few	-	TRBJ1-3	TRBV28	TGTGCCAGCAGGTGGACCTACGACTCTGGAAACACCATATATTTT	CASRWTYDSGNTIYF
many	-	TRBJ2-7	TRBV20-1	TGCAGTGCTCCGCGACAGGCCCCCTCCTACGAGCAGTACTTC	CSAPRQAPSYEQYF
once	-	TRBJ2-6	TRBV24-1	TGTGCCACCAGTGATTCGAGGCAGGGATTCTCCGGGGCCAACGTCCTGACTTTC	CATSDSRQGFSGANVLTF
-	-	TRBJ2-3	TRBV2	TGTGCCAGCAGTGAGGGCCCGTCTTTGGCAGATACGCAGTATTTT	CASSEGPSLADTQYF
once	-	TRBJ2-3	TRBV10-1	TGCGCCAGCAGTGAGGGGGCCACAGATACGCAGTATTTT	CASSEGATDTQYF
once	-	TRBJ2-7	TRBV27	TGTGCCAGCAGACGACTGGAGTACGAGCAGTACTTC	CASRRLEYEQYF
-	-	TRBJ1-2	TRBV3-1	TGTGCCAGCAGCCAAGATGAACAGGCCTATGGCTACACCTTC	CASSQDEQAYGYTF
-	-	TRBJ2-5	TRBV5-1	TGCGCCAGCAGCTTGCTAAGACAAGAGACCCAGTACTTC	CASSLLRQETQYF
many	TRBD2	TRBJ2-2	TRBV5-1	TGCGCCAGCAGCGGTCTCGTCGCGGGAGGGAACGGGGAGCTGTTTTTT	CASSGLVAGGNGELFF
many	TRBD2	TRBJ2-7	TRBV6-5	TGTGCCAGCAGTTCCTTGGGGGCGGGGGGGGACTACGAGCAGTACTTC	CASSSLGAGGDYEQYF
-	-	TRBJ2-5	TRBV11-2	TGTGCCAGCAGCTTTCTGACGGGGGAAGAGACCCAGTACTTC	CASSFLTGEETQYF
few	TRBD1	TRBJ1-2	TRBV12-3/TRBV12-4	TGTGCCAGCAGGGGACAGCGGCAGGGCTACACCTTC	CASRGQRQGYTF
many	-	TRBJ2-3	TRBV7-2	TGTGCCAGCAGCAGAGGGACACGGGATACGCAGTATTTT	CASSRGTRDTQYF
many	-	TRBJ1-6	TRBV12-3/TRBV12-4	TGTGCCAGCAGCCCTTCGCAGACACCCCTCCACTTT	CASSPSQTPLHF
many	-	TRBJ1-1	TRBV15	TGTGCCACCAGCAGAGGGATGAACACTGAAGCTTTCTTT	CATSRGMNTEAFF
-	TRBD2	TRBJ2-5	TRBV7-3	TGTGCCAGCAGCTTACACGGGGGGGCCGGGCAAGAGACCCAGTACTTC	CASSLHGGAGQETQYF
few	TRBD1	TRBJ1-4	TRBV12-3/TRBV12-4	TGTGCCAGCAGCACCAGCGCAGGGGGATTTGGGGAAAAACTGTTTTTT	CASSTSAGGFGEKLFF
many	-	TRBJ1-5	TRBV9	TGTGCCAGCAGCGTAGGAGGAAGTCAGCCCCAGCATTTT	CASSVGGSQPQHF
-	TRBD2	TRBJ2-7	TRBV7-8	TGTGCCTCCGAGAGCGGGAATACTTACTACGAGCAGTACTTC	CASESGNTYYEQYF
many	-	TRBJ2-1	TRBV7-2	TGTGCCAGCAGCCCCAGCCGTTCCGGCTACAATGAGCAGTTCTTC	CASSPSRSGYNEQFF
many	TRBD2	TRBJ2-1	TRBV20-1	TGCAGTGCCATGGGAGGTAGACTAGCGGGGGGAAATGAGCAGTTCTTC	CSAMGGRLAGGNEQFF